The present T cell receptor beta chain was sequenced within a study of T cells in Graves' hyperthyroidism and ophthalmopathy. Study results and limitations: Ophthalmopathy and stable hyperthyroidism were separated by a 13 V-J model.

This clonotype was seen repeatedly, ten times or more. Its antigen remains unknown. Used for diagnoses were clinical symptoms, serum thyroxine and TRAb, thyroid ultrasound and orbital computed tomography. CDR1 is MNHEY and CDR2 is SVGEGT in the germline V gene. V dropped 6 bases and J dropped 2 bases, with 14 bases sitting between them. This CDR3 is 14 amino acids long. From RNA transcripts, TCR beta CDR3 regions were amplified. The TCR CDR3 first-round RT-PCR relied on the HTBI primer set. TCRdb independently ran MiXCR on the multiplex PCR reads; one entry per CDR3 protein. This sample carries approximately 220,000 distinct CDR3 sequences, around 19% of them seen once, and the ten largest clones take about 41%.

The source material was blood. The clonotype comes from a man aged 35 to 55 with Graves' hyperthyroidism. The J gene is TRBJ2-7, the V gene TRBV6-2 or TRBV6-3, with a weak D call TRBD1 (5 bases). This CDR3 is CASSPQGIAYEQYF. The CDR3 DNA is TGTGCCAGCAGCCCCCAGGGTATCGCCTACGAGCAGTACTTC.